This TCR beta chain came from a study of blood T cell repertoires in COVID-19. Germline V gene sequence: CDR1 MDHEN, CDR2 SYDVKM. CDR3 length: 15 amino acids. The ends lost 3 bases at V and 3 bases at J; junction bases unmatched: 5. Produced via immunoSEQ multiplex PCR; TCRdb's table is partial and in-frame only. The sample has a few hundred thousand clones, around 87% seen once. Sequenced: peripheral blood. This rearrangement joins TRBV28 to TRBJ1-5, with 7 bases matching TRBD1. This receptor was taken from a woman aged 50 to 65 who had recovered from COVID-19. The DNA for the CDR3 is TGTGCCAGCAGTTTCGCGGACAGGACCAATCAGCCCCAGCATTTT. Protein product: CASSFADRTNQPQHF.